This T cell receptor beta chain was found in a study of CD8+CD57+ T cells in acquired aplastic anemia. Genomic DNA provided the template from which TCR beta VDJ and CDR3 profiles were obtained. TCRdb re-analysed the reads in MiXCR, keeping a single row per CDR3 protein. The table includes 150,000 to 200,000 distinct CDR3 sequences, 64% detected once. Whole-study findings and limits: Roughly 28 was the count of CD8+ CDR3 sequences that patients shared with controls.

This clonotype was found many times. What it binds is not known. Trimming pared 9 bases from V and 5 bases from J, leaving 7 bases between. The germline gives CDR1 LNHDA, CDR2 SQIVND (reference sequence). The CDR3 extends over 11 amino acids. The sequencing input was sorted CD4+, CD8+, or CD8+CD57+ T cells (not recorded which) from PBMCs. The clonotype comes from a human donor with severe aplastic anemia or a healthy control (not recorded which). The chain recombines TRBV19 with TRBJ2-2, with D uncertain. CDR3 region: CASSLTGELFF. The DNA for the CDR3 is TGTGCCAGCAGCTTAACCGGGGAGCTGTTTTTT.